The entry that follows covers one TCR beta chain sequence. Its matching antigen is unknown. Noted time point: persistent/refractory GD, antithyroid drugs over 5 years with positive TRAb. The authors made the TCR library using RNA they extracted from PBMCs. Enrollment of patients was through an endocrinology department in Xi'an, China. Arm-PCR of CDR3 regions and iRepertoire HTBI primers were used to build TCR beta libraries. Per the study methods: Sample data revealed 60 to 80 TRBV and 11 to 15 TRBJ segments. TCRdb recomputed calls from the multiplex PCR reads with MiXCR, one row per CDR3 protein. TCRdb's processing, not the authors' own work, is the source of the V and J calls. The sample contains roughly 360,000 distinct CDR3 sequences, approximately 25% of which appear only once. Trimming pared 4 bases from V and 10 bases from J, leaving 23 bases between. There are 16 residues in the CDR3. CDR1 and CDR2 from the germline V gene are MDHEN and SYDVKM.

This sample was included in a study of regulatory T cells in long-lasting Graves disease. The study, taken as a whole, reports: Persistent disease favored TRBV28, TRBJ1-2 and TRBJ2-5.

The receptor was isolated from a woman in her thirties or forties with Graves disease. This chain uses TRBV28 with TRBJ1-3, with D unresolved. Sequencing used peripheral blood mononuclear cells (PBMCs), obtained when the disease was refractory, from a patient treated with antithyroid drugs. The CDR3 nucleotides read TGTGCCAGCAGTTCCCGTCCCCACCGGGAGCCCCGGACCATATATTTT. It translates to CASSSRPHREPRTIYF.